This T cell receptor (beta chain) was found in a study of tumor-infiltrating lymphocytes in localized non-small cell lung cancer. Study-wide context: Each patient gave resected tumor and non-adjacent uninvolved lung tissue. Whole-study results and caveats: No T-cell fraction difference was seen between IM1 and IM2 tumors. TCR sequencing covered a subset of patients with enough tissue.

Comments on this clone: Antigen unknown.

Trimming stripped 7 bases from V and 0 bases from J, with 9 bases between. CDR3 length: 13 residues. The germline gives CDR1 SEHNR, CDR2 FQNEAQ (reference sequence). Using immunoSEQ multiplex PCR, the repertoire was profiled, and TCRdb retains in-frame clones only, with some absent. The repertoire holds approximately 9,500 clones, with around 75% as singletons. Sequences were obtained from uninvolved lung tissue not adjacent to the tumor. This sequence was found in a human donor with non-small cell lung cancer. The chain recombines TRBV7-9 with TRBJ1-1; D is undetermined. The CDR3 sequence is CASTLTVNTEAFF. CDR3 in DNA: TGTGCCAGCACCCTGACTGTGAACACTGAAGCTTTCTTT. The full variable domain, with the rest looked up from reference TRBV7-9 and TRBJ1-1, is DTGVSQNPRHKITKRGQNVTFRCDPISEHNRLYWYRQTLGQGPEFLTYFQNEAQLEKSRLLSDRFSAERPKGSFSTLEIQRTEQGDSAMYLCASTLTVNTEAFFGQGTRLTVV.